The clone carrying this T cell receptor beta chain occurred many times. TCRdb passed the 5' RACE reads through MiXCR, listing each CDR3 protein once. Among about 210,000 distinct CDR3 sequences listed, over 8% were seen once. CDR3 length equals 14 residues. Germline lookup yields CDR1 SGHKS and CDR2 YYEKEE (reference sequence). V was trimmed by 5 bases and J by 1 base, leaving 12 bases between them. This sample is drawn from a study of identical twins. The sequence derives from a woman under 30 in good health. The rearrangement joins TRBV5-5 to TRBJ1-2; D is unclear. The source material was memory (CD45RO+) T cells sorted from blood. The CDR3: CASRRAENNYGYTF. CDR3 coding DNA: TGTGCCAGCAGACGGGCAGAAAATAACTATGGCTACACCTTC.